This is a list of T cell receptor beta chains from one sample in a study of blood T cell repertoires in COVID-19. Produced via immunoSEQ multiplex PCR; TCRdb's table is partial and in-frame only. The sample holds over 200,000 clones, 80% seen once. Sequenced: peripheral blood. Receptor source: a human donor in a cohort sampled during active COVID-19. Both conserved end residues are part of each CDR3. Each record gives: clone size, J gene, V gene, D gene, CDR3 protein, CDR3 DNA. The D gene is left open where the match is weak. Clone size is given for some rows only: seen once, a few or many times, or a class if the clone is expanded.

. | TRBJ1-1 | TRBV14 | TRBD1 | CASSPWDRRAFF | TGTGCCAGCAGCCCGTGGGACAGAAGAGCTTTCTTT
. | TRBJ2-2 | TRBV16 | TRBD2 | CASSQSDLGASGRAGELFF | TGTGCCAGCAGCCAATCGGATCTCGGCGCTAGCGGGAGGGCCGGGGAGCTGTTTTTT
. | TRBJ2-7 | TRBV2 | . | CASNQGIYEQYF | TGTGCCAGCAACCAGGGGATCTACGAGCAGTACTTC
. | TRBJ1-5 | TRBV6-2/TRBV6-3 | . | CASSFNGVSNQPQHF | TGTGCCAGCAGTTTTAACGGGGTCAGCAATCAGCCCCAGCATTTT
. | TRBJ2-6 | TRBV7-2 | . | CASSLDSSGANVLTF | TGTGCCAGCAGCTTAGACAGCTCTGGGGCCAACGTCCTGACTTTC
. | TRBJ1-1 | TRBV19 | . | CASSIGSTGSEAFF | TGTGCCAGTAGTATCGGCAGTACGGGTTCTGAAGCTTTCTTT
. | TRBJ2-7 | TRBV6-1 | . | CASSALLWQGGYEQYF | TGTGCCAGCAGTGCCCTCCTTTGGCAGGGCGGTTACGAGCAGTACTTC
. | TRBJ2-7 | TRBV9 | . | CASSVGLTPPRQYF | TGTGCCAGCAGCGTAGGGCTGACCCCCCCTAGGCAGTACTTC
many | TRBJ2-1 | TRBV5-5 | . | CASSLRGSEQFF | TGTGCCAGCAGCTTGCGAGGTAGTGAGCAGTTCTTC
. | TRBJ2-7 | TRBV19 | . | CASSLAGRSYEQYF | TGTGCCAGTAGTCTGGCAGGTCGCTCCTACGAGCAGTACTTC
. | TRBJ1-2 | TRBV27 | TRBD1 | CASRSGTGGPYGYTF | TGTGCCAGCAGGTCCGGGACAGGGGGCCCCTATGGCTACACCTTC
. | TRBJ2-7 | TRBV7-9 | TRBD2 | CASSLVAGPGEQYF | TGTGCCAGCAGCTTAGTAGCGGGGCCAGGCGAGCAGTACTTC
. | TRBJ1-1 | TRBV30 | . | CAWISRAAVAEAFF | TGTGCCTGGATCAGCAGGGCTGCTGTCGCTGAAGCTTTCTTT
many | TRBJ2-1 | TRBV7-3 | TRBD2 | CASSEELAGDGLGEQFF | TGTGCCAGCAGTGAGGAACTAGCGGGAGATGGGTTGGGTGAGCAGTTCTTC
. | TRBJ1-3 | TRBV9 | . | CASSVGQAGLGNTIYF | TGTGCCAGCAGCGTAGGGCAGGCCGGTTTGGGAAACACCATATATTTT
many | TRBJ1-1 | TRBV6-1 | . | CASSERDEGSTEAFF | TGTGCCAGCAGTGAGCGGGATGAGGGGTCCACTGAAGCTTTCTTT
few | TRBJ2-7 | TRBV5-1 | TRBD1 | CASSLGQDYEQYF | TGCGCCAGCAGCCTGGGACAGGACTACGAGCAGTACTTC
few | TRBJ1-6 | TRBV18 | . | CASSHYRDPTSPLHF | TGTGCCAGCTCCCACTACAGGGATCCAACCTCACCCCTCCACTTT
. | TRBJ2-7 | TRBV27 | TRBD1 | CASGTGRDDEQYF | TGTGCCAGCGGGACAGGGCGAGACGACGAGCAGTACTTC
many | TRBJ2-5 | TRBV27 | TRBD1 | CASSSEGAPQETQYF | TGTGCCAGCAGTTCCGAGGGGGCCCCCCAAGAGACCCAGTACTTC
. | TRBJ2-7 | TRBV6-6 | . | CASSPGQEGSYEQYF | TGTGCCAGCAGTCCTGGACAGGAGGGCTCCTACGAGCAGTACTTC
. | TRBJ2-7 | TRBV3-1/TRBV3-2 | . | CASSQDPIVAGVYEQYF | TGTGCCAGCAGCCAAGACCCTATTGTCGCGGGTGTCTACGAGCAGTACTTC
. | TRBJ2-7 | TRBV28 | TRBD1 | CASRSLMITGVGSYEQYF | TGTGCCAGCAGAAGCCTAATGATCACAGGGGTGGGGTCCTACGAGCAGTACTTC
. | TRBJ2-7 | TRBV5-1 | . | CASSLLRSDSTYEQYF | TGCGCCAGCAGCTTGCTTCGGAGTGATTCTACCTACGAGCAGTACTTC
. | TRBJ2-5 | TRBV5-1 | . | CASSYSTAGETQYF | TGCGCCAGCAGCTATTCTACGGCGGGAGAGACCCAGTACTTC
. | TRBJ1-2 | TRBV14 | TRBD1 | CASSQVGQGGRYTF | TGTGCCAGCAGCCAAGTAGGACAGGGTGGTCGCTACACCTTC
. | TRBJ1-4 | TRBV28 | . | CASSFAGAGEKLFF | TGTGCCAGCAGTTTTGCGGGGGCGGGTGAAAAACTGTTTTTT
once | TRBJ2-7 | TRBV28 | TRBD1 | CASRGQGSYEQYF | TGTGCCAGCAGGGGACAGGGAAGTTACGAGCAGTACTTC
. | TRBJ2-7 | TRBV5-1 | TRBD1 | CATEGAMYF | TGCGCCACCGAGGGGGCCATGTACTTC
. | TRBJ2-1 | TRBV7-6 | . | CASSPRGGRLGYNEQFF | TGTGCCAGCAGCCCACGGGGTGGGCGGCTGGGCTACAATGAGCAGTTCTTC
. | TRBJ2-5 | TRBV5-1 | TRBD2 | CASSPGDSGRAAETQYF | TGCGCCAGCAGCCCTGGAGATAGCGGGAGGGCCGCGGAGACCCAGTACTTC
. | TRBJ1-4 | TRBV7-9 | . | CASSPPRGGSEKLFF | TGTGCCAGCAGCCCCCCGAGGGGAGGGAGTGAAAAACTGTTTTTT
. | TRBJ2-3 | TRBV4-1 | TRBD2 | CASSQGSAGVRDTQYF | TGCGCCAGCAGCCAAGGGTCAGCGGGAGTTCGAGATACGCAGTATTTT
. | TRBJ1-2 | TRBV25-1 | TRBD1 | CASSDPGQGDYGYTF | TGTGCCAGCAGTGACCCCGGACAGGGTGATTATGGCTACACCTTC
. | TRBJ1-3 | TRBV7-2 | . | CASSPPGGTLGNTIYF | TGTGCCAGCAGCCCCCCGGGGGGAACCCTCGGAAACACCATATATTTT
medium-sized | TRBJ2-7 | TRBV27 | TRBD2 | CASSKRDGLDEQYF | TGTGCCAGCAGTAAGCGGGATGGGCTTGACGAGCAGTACTTC
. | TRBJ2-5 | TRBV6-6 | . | CASSPTKYGRVKKWTQYF | TGTGCCAGCAGTCCCACTAAATATGGCAGGGTGAAGAAATGGACCCAGTACTTC
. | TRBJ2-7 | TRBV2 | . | CANAPSSYEQYF | TGTGCCAACGCGCCTAGCTCCTACGAGCAGTACTTC
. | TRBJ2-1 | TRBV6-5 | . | CATTGLSYNEQFF | TGTGCCACAACAGGCCTCTCCTACAATGAGCAGTTCTTC
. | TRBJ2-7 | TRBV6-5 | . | CASTLQGVAYEQYF | TGTGCCAGCACCCTACAGGGAGTCGCCTACGAGCAGTACTTC
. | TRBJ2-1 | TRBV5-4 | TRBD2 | CASSLYASGRVGNEQFF | TGTGCCAGCAGCTTGTATGCTAGCGGGAGGGTTGGCAATGAGCAGTTCTTC
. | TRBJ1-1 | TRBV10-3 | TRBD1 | CAISEGQGARTEAFF | TGTGCCATCAGTGAAGGACAGGGGGCGCGGACTGAAGCTTTCTTT
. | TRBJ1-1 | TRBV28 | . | CASSPGNQRPEAFF | TGTGCCAGCAGCCCCGGGAACCAACGACCGGAAGCTTTCTTT
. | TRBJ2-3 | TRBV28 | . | CASRERITDTQYF | TGTGCCAGCAGAGAGCGGATCACAGATACGCAGTATTTT
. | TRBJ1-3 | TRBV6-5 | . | CASIPELGNTIYF | TGTGCCAGCATCCCGGAGCTTGGAAACACCATATATTTT
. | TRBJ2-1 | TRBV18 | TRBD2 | CASSTVAGISYNEQFF | TGTGCCAGCTCAACCGTAGCGGGAATCTCCTACAATGAGCAGTTCTTC
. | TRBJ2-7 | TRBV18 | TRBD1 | CASSGTGTGAYEQYF | TGTGCCAGCTCAGGAACCGGGACAGGGGCCTACGAGCAGTACTTC
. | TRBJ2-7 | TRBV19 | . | CASSITTGSYEQYF | TGTGCCAGTAGTATCACGACGGGCTCCTACGAGCAGTACTTC
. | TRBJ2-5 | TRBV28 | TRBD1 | CASSQNTGGGETQYF | TGTGCCAGCAGCCAGAATACAGGGGGCGGTGAGACCCAGTACTTC
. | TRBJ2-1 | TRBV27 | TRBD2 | CASCNGLAPYNEQFF | TGTGCCAGCTGCAATGGACTAGCGCCATACAATGAGCAGTTCTTC
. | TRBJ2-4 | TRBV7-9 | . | CASSRGGPDIQYF | TGTGCCAGCAGCCGAGGAGGGCCCGACATTCAGTACTTC
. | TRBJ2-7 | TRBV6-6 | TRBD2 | CASRPPGTSGSYEQYF | TGTGCCAGCAGGCCACCCGGGACTAGCGGCTCCTACGAGCAGTACTTC
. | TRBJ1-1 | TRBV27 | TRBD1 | CASSLSPGGYTEAFF | TGTGCCAGCAGTTTATCCCCAGGGGGCTACACTGAAGCTTTCTTT
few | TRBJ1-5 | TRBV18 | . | CASQSGADQPQHF | TGTGCCAGCCAAAGTGGGGCGGATCAGCCCCAGCATTTT